The 6 T cell receptor beta chains given below trace back to one sample, sequenced in a study of T cell repertoires in cytomegalovirus infection. One entry per CDR3 protein results from TCRdb running MiXCR on the reads. The sample includes some 590,000 distinct CDR3 sequences, 35% to 50% of them seen just once. These TCRs' antigens remain unknown. Source: cultured PBMCs, taken from culture after CMV antigen stimulation. The origin of the receptors is a human donor in good health (CMV status not recorded). Some clones in this sample may be carry-over from other donors' samples.

This clonotype was observed a single time. This CDR3 is CASSVEPDRADTQYF. The CDR3 region has the DNA TGTGCCAGCAGCGTCGAACCGGACAGGGCGGATACGCAGTATTTT. The chain carries TRBV9 and TRBJ2-3; 8 bases align to TRBD1. CDR1 and CDR2 from the germline V gene are SGDLS and YYNGEE. V trimming: 2 bases; J trimming: 6 bases; junction bases outside the gene matches: 8. The CDR3 covers 15 residues. Together with reference TRBV9 and TRBJ2-3, the CDR3 gives the full variable domain: DSGVTQTPKHLITATGQRVTLRCSPRSGDLSVYWYQQSLDQGLQFLIQYYNGEERAKGNILERFSAQQFPDLHSELNLSSLELGDSALYFCASSVEPDRADTQYFGPGTRLTVL.

J is TRBJ1-6 and V is TRBV27, with D possibly being TRBD1 (6 bases). The CDR3 is 14 residues long. Germline lookup yields CDR1 MNHEY and CDR2 SMNVEV (reference sequence). Trimming left V 8 bases short and J 17 bases short, with 25 bases between. CDR3 DNA: TGTGCCAGCGGGTCCATGGGGGGCAGTACGGCCTTCCACTTT. Protein sequence: CASGSMGGSTAFHF.

The chain combines TRBV29-1 with TRBJ2-1; D tentatively fits TRBD1 or TRBD2 (6 bases each). The CDR3 consists of 12 residues. Trimming took 6 bases from V and 3 from J, leaving 9 bases between them. CDR1 is SQVTM, CDR2 ANQGSEA, per germline. In DNA form, the CDR3 reads TGCAGCGTAGGGGGGCTCTACAATGAGCAGTTCTTC. Amino acids: CSVGGLYNEQFF.

The rearrangement uses TRBV7-9 and TRBJ2-2; D remains ambiguous. The CDR3 runs to 13 residues. From germline, CDR1 is SEHNR and CDR2 FQNEAQ (reference sequence). The ends were cut back, 3 bases at V and 5 bases at J, with 7 bases in the middle. As DNA, the CDR3 is TGTGCCAGCAGCTTCGAGTTAACCGGGGAGCTGTTTTTT. This encodes CASSFELTGELFF.

The genes are TRBV4-2 and TRBJ1-2, with a weak D call TRBD1 (6 bases). The germline gives CDR1 LGHNA, CDR2 YNFKEQ. There are 16 residues in the CDR3. V lost 0 bases, J lost 3 bases, and 14 bases lay in between. The CDR3 region is CASSQDGTTGHYGYTF. CDR3 DNA sequence: TGTGCCAGCAGCCAAGATGGGACAACGGGGCACTATGGCTACACCTTC.

The V and J genes are TRBV19 and TRBJ1-1; D remains ambiguous. CDR3 size: 13 residues. Trimming left V 3 bases short and J 7 bases short, with 12 bases between. Germline-derived CDR1 and CDR2 are LNHDA and SQIVND (reference sequence). This chain's CDR3 is CASSILFRGEAFF. The DNA for the CDR3 is TGTGCCAGTAGTATCTTGTTTCGGGGTGAAGCTTTCTTT.